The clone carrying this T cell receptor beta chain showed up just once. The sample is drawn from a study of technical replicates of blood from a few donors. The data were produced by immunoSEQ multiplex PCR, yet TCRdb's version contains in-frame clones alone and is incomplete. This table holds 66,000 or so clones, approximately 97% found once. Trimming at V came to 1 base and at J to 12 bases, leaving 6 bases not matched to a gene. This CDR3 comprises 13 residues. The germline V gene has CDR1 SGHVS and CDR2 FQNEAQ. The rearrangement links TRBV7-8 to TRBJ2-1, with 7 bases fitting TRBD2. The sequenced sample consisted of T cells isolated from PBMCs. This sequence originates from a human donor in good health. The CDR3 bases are TGTGCCAGCAGCTTAGGGGGGGGGTTCGGGCAGTTCTTC. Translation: CASSLGGGFGQFF.